This T cell receptor (beta chain) was observed in a study of shared clonotypes between healthy human individuals. Measured with immunoSEQ multiplex PCR; TCRdb has only the in-frame clones, and not every one. The repertoire has millions of clones, about 93% of them found once; the top ten carry under 2%. Naive-designated CD8 cells lacked CD45RO, were positively enriched for CCR7, and omitted terminally differentiated effector memory CD45RA+ cells. This CDR3 has 17 residues. From germline, CDR1 is SGHVS and CDR2 FQNEAQ. Germline trimming cut 0 bases from V and 4 bases from J; bases unmatched to any gene: 10.

The sequenced sample consisted of naive CD8+ T cells from PBMCs. The sequence was obtained from a man aged 18 to 30 in good health. Some clones in this sample may be carry-over from other donors' samples. V usage is TRBV7-8 and J usage is TRBJ2-3, with 7 bases aligning to TRBD2. CDR3 in DNA: TGTGCCAGCAGCTTAGCCTCGGCGGGGGAGGCCCCAGATACGCAGTATTTT. Its translation: CASSLASAGEAPDTQYF.